This TCR beta chain was sequenced during a study of T cell clonality in common variable immunodeficiency. Broader study findings: CVID subjects had higher TCRbeta clonality than healthy controls, most marked in about a third.

The method was immunoSEQ multiplex PCR; TCRdb's version includes in-frame clones alone and lacks a portion of them. The sample holds tens of thousands of clones, and no clone turns up only once. Germline V gene data show CDR1 as LNHDA and CDR2 as SQIVND (reference sequence). V gave up 9 bases and J gave up 0 bases; unmatched junction bases: 14. The CDR3 extends over 17 amino acids. This clone was detected ten times or more. The antigen remains undetermined. The read comes to an end 3 residues before the CDR3 does, leaving the germline J gene to fill in the end. Material for sequencing was peripheral blood mononuclear cells. The receptor comes from a person between 18 and 75 years old in good health. The genes are TRBV19 and TRBJ2-1; TRBD2 matches at 7 bases. The CDR3 loop is CASQPPPRTSSYNEQFF. The DNA read from the CDR3 is TGTGCCAGCCAACCTCCACCACGGACTAGCTCCTACAATGAG.